One and the same sample provided the 3 T cell receptor beta chains below, sequenced in a study of CXCR3-negative and CXCR3-positive naive CD8 T cells. TRB cDNA was prepared as libraries by UMI-labeled 5' RACE. After re-calling the 5' RACE reads, TCRdb lists one entry per CDR3 protein, DNA absent. The specimen's table records fewer than 95,000 distinct CDR3 sequences. Sequences were obtained from naive CXCR3- CD8+ T cells from blood. Noted subset: CD45RO-CCR7+CD27+CD95- naive CD8+ T cells lacking CXCR3 (TNR3-). Source of these receptors: a human donor in good health. Some clones in this sample may be carry-over from other donors' samples.

The chain has TRBV12-3 or TRBV12-4 and TRBJ2-7; TCRdb selects TRBD1, and the lack of DNA leaves this call unchecked. The CDR3 covers 12 residues. The CDR3: CASTLGGAEQYF.

The V call is TRBV29-1, the J call TRBJ1-1; TCRdb returns TRBD1, unconfirmable since there is no DNA. This CDR3 is 11 amino acids long. Germline V CDR1 and CDR2: SQVTM, ANQGSEA. This CDR3 reads CSVDREREAFF. Drawing the rest from reference TRBV29-1 and TRBJ1-1, the complete variable domain is SAVISQKPSRDICQRGTSLTIQCQVDSQVTMMFWYRQQPGQSLTLIATANQGSEATYESGFVIDKFPISRPNLTFSTLTVSNMSPEDSSIYLCSVDREREAFFGQGTRLTVV.

This chain connects TRBV7-9 to TRBJ2-3; TCRdb's D gene call, TRBD2, goes unchecked for lack of DNA. Germline CDR1 reads SEHNR; CDR2 reads FQNEAQ (reference sequence). The CDR3 runs to 15 residues. The chain's CDR3 is CASSPRAGEADTQYF.